The rows below give T cell receptor beta chains drawn from one sample of a study of blood T cell repertoires in COVID-19. The repertoire was sequenced with immunoSEQ multiplex PCR; TCRdb's copy has only in-frame clones and lacks some. Among over 30,000 clones listed, 80% to 90% were seen once. The source material was peripheral blood. These receptors all come from a human donor in a cohort sampled during active COVID-19. Both conserved end residues are part of each CDR3. D genes are given only for firm matches. Rows give clone size only sometimes, using once, few, many, or a class for an expanded clone.

once,TRBV9,TRBJ2-2,.,CASSVVPENTGELFF,TGTGCCAGCAGCGTAGTCCCAGAGAACACCGGGGAGCTGTTTTTT
.,TRBV5-1,TRBJ2-1,TRBD1,CASSLGWTGGYNEQFF,TGCGCCAGCAGCTTGGGATGGACAGGGGGATACAATGAGCAGTTCTTC
.,TRBV5-4,TRBJ2-5,.,CASSKQDSQETQYF,TGTGCCAGCAGCAAACAGGATTCCCAAGAGACCCAGTACTTC
.,TRBV24-1,TRBJ2-1,TRBD2,CATSDLSGSPYNEQFF,TGTGCCACCAGTGATTTGAGCGGGAGCCCCTACAATGAGCAGTTCTTC
.,TRBV4-2,TRBJ1-5,.,CASSQELQGYQPQHF,TGTGCCAGCAGCCAAGAGTTGCAGGGGTATCAGCCCCAGCATTTT
.,TRBV29-1,TRBJ2-4,.,CSVDSGGARNIQYF,TGCAGCGTTGACTCTGGAGGGGCGAGAAACATTCAGTACTTC
.,TRBV5-1,TRBJ2-1,.,CASNGGINEQFF,TGCGCCAGCAACGGGGGTATCAATGAGCAGTTCTTC
.,TRBV5-4,TRBJ2-3,TRBD2,CASSPISGGEFSDTQYF,TGTGCCAGCAGCCCCATTAGCGGGGGGGAATTCTCAGATACGCAGTATTTT
.,TRBV11-3,TRBJ1-4,.,CASSFGPGEEKLFF,TGTGCCAGCAGTTTCGGGCCCGGGGAGGAAAAACTGTTTTTT
.,TRBV5-1,TRBJ2-1,.,CASSLGRGSTYNEQFF,TGCGCCAGCAGCTTGGGAAGGGGCTCAACTTACAATGAGCAGTTCTTC
once,TRBV28,TRBJ2-6,TRBD1,CASSLAGQAPSGANVLTF,TGTGCCAGCAGTTTAGCGGGACAGGCTCCCTCTGGGGCCAACGTCCTGACTTTC
.,TRBV6-4,TRBJ2-1,.,CASSEAVPSHEQFF,TGTGCCAGCAGTGAAGCGGTACCATCGCATGAGCAGTTCTTC
.,TRBV19,TRBJ2-5,.,CASSIQGLQETQYF,TGTGCCAGTAGTATTCAGGGGCTCCAAGAGACCCAGTACTTC
.,TRBV15,TRBJ2-5,TRBD1,CATSRAGLDRDETQYF,TGTGCCACCAGCAGAGCGGGACTGGACAGGGATGAGACCCAGTACTTC
.,TRBV16,TRBJ1-2,.,CASKESVANYGYTF,TGTGCCAGCAAAGAATCCGTAGCTAACTATGGCTACACCTTC
.,TRBV14,TRBJ2-1,.,CASSQTGSSYNEQFF,TGTGCCAGCAGCCAAACGGGGAGTTCCTACAATGAGCAGTTCTTC
.,TRBV7-8,TRBJ1-5,.,CASSPDGPGNQPQHF,TGTGCCAGCAGCCCCGATGGGCCTGGAAATCAGCCCCAGCATTTT
.,TRBV5-1,TRBJ1-3,.,CASSLVAGSGNTIYF,TGCGCCAGCAGCTTGGTGGCAGGCTCTGGAAACACCATATATTTT
.,TRBV24-1,TRBJ2-1,TRBD1,CATMNPGTGDNEQFF,TGTGCCACCATGAACCCCGGGACAGGGGACAATGAGCAGTTCTTC
.,TRBV5-1,TRBJ2-7,TRBD2,CASSRTGTSGRDPRGEQYF,TGCGCCAGCAGCCGGACCGGGACTAGCGGGAGGGACCCCAGGGGCGAGCAGTACTTC
.,TRBV6-4,TRBJ2-2,TRBD1,CASSRAGTGSNTGELFF,TGTGCCAGCAGTCGCGCCGGGACAGGTTCGAACACCGGGGAGCTGTTTTTT
once,TRBV5-1,TRBJ1-1,.,CASSGVQGLNTEAFF,TGCGCCAGCAGTGGTGTACAGGGCCTGAACACTGAAGCTTTCTTT
once,TRBV11-2,TRBJ2-5,TRBD1,CASSRDRGETQYF,TGTGCCAGCAGCCGGGACAGGGGGGAGACCCAGTACTTC
.,TRBV19,TRBJ1-1,TRBD1,CASQRRYRGDTEAFF,TGTGCCAGTCAGAGGAGATACAGGGGTGACACTGAAGCTTTCTTT
once,TRBV25-1,TRBJ2-5,.,CASRTTFTQYF,TGTGCCAGCAGGACTACGTTTACCCAGTACTTC
.,TRBV18,TRBJ1-2,TRBD1,CASSTTGDYGYTF,TGTGCCAGCTCAACGACAGGGGACTATGGCTACACCTTC
.,TRBV11-2,TRBJ1-6,.,CASSLGGVGNSPLHF,TGTGCCAGCAGCTTAGGGGGGGTAGGGAATTCACCCCTCCACTTT
.,TRBV28,TRBJ1-5,.,CASIETGQPQHF,TGTGCCAGCATTGAAACAGGGCAGCCCCAGCATTTT
.,TRBV7-9,TRBJ2-7,TRBD1,CASSLRGHYEQYF,TGTGCCAGCAGCTTAAGGGGGCACTACGAGCAGTACTTC
.,TRBV11-2,TRBJ2-1,.,CASSETSFGEQFF,TGTGCCAGCAGCGAAACTAGTTTTGGTGAGCAGTTCTTC
.,TRBV5-1,TRBJ2-5,TRBD1,CASSPTGKTQYF,TGCGCCAGCAGCCCGACAGGGAAGACCCAGTACTTC
.,TRBV7-2,TRBJ2-7,TRBD2,CASSLTSGPPYEQYF,TGTGCCAGCAGCCTGACTAGCGGGCCTCCCTACGAGCAGTACTTC
.,TRBV5-1,TRBJ1-1,.,CASSLEPRGNTEAFF,TGCGCCAGCAGCTTGGAGCCCCGGGGGAACACTGAAGCTTTCTTT
once,TRBV5-4,TRBJ1-1,TRBD1,CASSLPRDRGTNTEAFF,TGTGCCAGCAGCTTGCCCCGGGACAGGGGAACGAACACTGAAGCTTTCTTT